A selection of T cell receptor beta chains follows, all from one sample in a study of response to subunit inactivated influenza vaccine. From the RT-PCR reads, TCRdb called clonotypes with MiXCR, one entry per CDR3 protein. The sample comprises roughly 160,000 distinct CDR3 sequences, under 13% of which are singletons, and around 12% rests with the top ten. The input for sequencing was non-naive T cells sorted from PBMCs, taken around seven weeks after vaccination. Source of these receptors: a man in his fifties or sixties who received an inactivated influenza vaccine. Both conserved end residues are part of each CDR3. A D gene is named only where the DNA matches it firmly. Size is stated for part of the rows, as once, few or many counts, or as a class when the clone is expanded.

j_gene,v_gene,d_gene,abundance,CDR3aa,CDR3nt
TRBJ1-2,TRBV3-1,TRBD1,NA,CASSTWTGGGYGYTF,TGTGCCAGCAGCACGTGGACAGGGGGTGGCTATGGCTACACCTTC
TRBJ1-5,TRBV9,TRBD1,many,CASSVTYPLWTGGGLYSNQPQHF,TGTGCCAGCAGCGTAACGTACCCCCTTTGGACAGGGGGGGGTCTGTATAGCAATCAGCCCCAGCATTTT
TRBJ1-1,TRBV7-2,TRBD1,many,CASSFTGGSTEAFF,TGTGCCAGCAGCTTCACAGGGGGGAGCACTGAAGCTTTCTTT
TRBJ2-3,TRBV20-1,NA,few,CSAEVSSTDTQYF,TGCAGTGCCGAAGTCTCTAGCACAGATACGCAGTATTTT
TRBJ2-2,TRBV20-1,NA,many,CSARGGTGELFF,TGCAGTGCTAGAGGAGGGACCGGGGAGCTGTTTTTT
TRBJ2-7,TRBV4-1,TRBD1,many,CASRPHRQGSYEQYF,TGCGCCAGCAGGCCCCACCGACAGGGCTCCTACGAGCAGTACTTC
TRBJ2-2,TRBV30,NA,NA,CAWSRAGELFF,TGTGCCTGGAGCAGGGCCGGGGAGCTGTTTTTT
TRBJ1-2,TRBV7-8,TRBD1,NA,CASSLGDRDRGYTF,TGTGCCAGCAGCTTAGGGGACAGGGATCGTGGCTACACCTTC
TRBJ2-1,TRBV12-3/TRBV12-4,TRBD2,NA,CASSLGASGRAREQFF,TGTGCCAGCAGTTTAGGGGCTAGCGGGAGGGCCCGGGAGCAGTTCTTC
TRBJ2-2,TRBV12-3/TRBV12-4,TRBD1,many,CASSGTGGFAGELFF,TGTGCCAGCAGTGGGACAGGGGGCTTTGCCGGGGAGCTGTTTTTT
TRBJ2-5,TRBV12-3/TRBV12-4,TRBD2,few,CASSTGTSGGETQYF,TGTGCCAGCAGTACCGGGACTAGTGGAGGGGAGACCCAGTACTTC
TRBJ2-2,TRBV20-1,NA,few,CSAPRVRGTGELFF,TGCAGTGCTCCTCGGGTGCGGGGCACCGGGGAGCTGTTTTTT
TRBJ2-2,TRBV7-3,NA,few,CASSGGLTGELFF,TGTGCCAGCTCCGGGGGACTCACCGGGGAGCTGTTTTTT
TRBJ2-7,TRBV12-3/TRBV12-4,NA,many,CASSLGGSIGEQYF,TGTGCCAGCAGTTTAGGTGGCTCCATAGGGGAGCAGTACTTC
TRBJ2-2,TRBV12-3/TRBV12-4,TRBD2,NA,CASSLVLTSGRTGELFF,TGTGCCAGCAGTTTAGTGCTGACTAGCGGGAGAACCGGGGAGCTGTTTTTT
TRBJ2-1,TRBV20-1,NA,many,CSAGGASGIYNEQFF,TGCAGTGCTGGGGGGGCTAGCGGAATCTACAATGAGCAGTTCTTC
TRBJ2-7,TRBV28,NA,many,CASSEIPRSSYEQYF,TGTGCCAGCAGTGAAATTCCCAGGAGCTCCTACGAGCAGTACTTC
TRBJ2-6,TRBV12-3/TRBV12-4,TRBD1,few,CACSLRRRGLSTGANVLTF,TGTGCCTGCAGTTTACGCCGCAGGGGGCTATCTACTGGGGCCAACGTCCTGACTTTC
TRBJ2-7,TRBV20-1,TRBD2,many,CSAIPGSGGHEQYF,TGCAGTGCTATCCCGGGGAGCGGGGGTCACGAGCAGTACTTC
TRBJ2-7,TRBV11-2,NA,many,CASSLALPSYEQYF,TGTGCCAGCAGCTTAGCCCTGCCCTCCTACGAGCAGTACTTC
TRBJ1-2,TRBV6-2/TRBV6-3,NA,few,CASRPGGGYGYTF,TGTGCCAGCAGGCCGGGAGGAGGTTATGGCTACACCTTC
TRBJ2-7,TRBV12-3/TRBV12-4,NA,few,CASSFKYGRATYEQYF,TGTGCCAGCAGTTTTAAATATGGCAGGGCTACCTACGAGCAGTACTTC
TRBJ2-7,TRBV6-1,NA,few,CASRNSQGTYEQYF,TGTGCCAGCAGAAATTCACAGGGTACCTACGAGCAGTACTTC
TRBJ2-3,TRBV29-1,NA,NA,CSVNGDSTDTQYF,TGCAGCGTTAATGGGGATAGCACAGATACGCAGTATTTT
TRBJ2-2,TRBV3-1,NA,many,CASSQRSGFRGGELFF,TGTGCCAGCAGCCAGAGGTCGGGATTCCGCGGCGGGGAGCTGTTTTTT
TRBJ1-2,TRBV12-3/TRBV12-4,NA,many,CASRPFGGGKIYGYTF,TGTGCCAGCAGGCCCTTCGGTGGGGGGAAGATCTATGGCTACACCTTC
TRBJ2-7,TRBV7-2,NA,many,CASSLGLRSSYEQYF,TGTGCCAGCAGCTTAGGCCTCCGTAGCTCCTACGAGCAGTACTTC
TRBJ2-1,TRBV10-3,TRBD2,few,CAIRGGLAAPGSSYNEQFF,TGTGCCATCAGGGGGGGACTAGCGGCCCCCGGGAGCTCCTACAATGAGCAGTTCTTC
TRBJ2-5,TRBV28,TRBD1,many,CASSSGTGELGETQYF,TGTGCCAGCAGTTCGGGGACAGGCGAGCTCGGTGAGACCCAGTACTTC
TRBJ2-7,TRBV5-1,NA,NA,CASSLQDGYEQYF,TGCGCCAGCAGCTTGCAAGACGGGTACGAGCAGTACTTC
TRBJ1-6,TRBV6-1,NA,few,CASRDVRNSPLHF,TGTGCCAGCCGGGATGTTAGAAATTCACCCCTCCACTTT
TRBJ2-5,TRBV28,TRBD1,many,CASSLGQRTGAVETQYF,TGTGCCAGCAGTTTAGGCCAAAGGACAGGGGCTGTGGAGACCCAGTACTTC